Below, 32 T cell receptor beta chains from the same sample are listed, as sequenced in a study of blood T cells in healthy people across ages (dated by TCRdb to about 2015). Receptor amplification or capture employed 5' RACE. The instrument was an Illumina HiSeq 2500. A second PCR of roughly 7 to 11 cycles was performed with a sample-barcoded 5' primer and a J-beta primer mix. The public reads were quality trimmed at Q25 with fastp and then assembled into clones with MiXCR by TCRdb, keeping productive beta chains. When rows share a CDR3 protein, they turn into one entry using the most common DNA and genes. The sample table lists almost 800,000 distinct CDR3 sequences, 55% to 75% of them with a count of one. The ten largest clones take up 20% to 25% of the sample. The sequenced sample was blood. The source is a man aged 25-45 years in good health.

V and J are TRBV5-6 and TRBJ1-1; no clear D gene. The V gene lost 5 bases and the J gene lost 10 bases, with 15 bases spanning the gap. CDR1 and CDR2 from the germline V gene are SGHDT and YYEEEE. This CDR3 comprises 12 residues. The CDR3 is CASRSDGSGAFF. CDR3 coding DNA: TGTGCCAGCAGATCAGACGGGTCAGGAGCTTTCTTT.

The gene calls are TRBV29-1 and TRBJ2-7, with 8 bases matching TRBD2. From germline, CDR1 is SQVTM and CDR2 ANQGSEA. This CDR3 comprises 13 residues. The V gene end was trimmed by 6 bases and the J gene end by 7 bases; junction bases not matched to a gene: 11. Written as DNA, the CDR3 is TGCAGCGTGCAGGGCAGCGGGGGAACTGAGCAGTACTTC. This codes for CSVQGSGGTEQYF.

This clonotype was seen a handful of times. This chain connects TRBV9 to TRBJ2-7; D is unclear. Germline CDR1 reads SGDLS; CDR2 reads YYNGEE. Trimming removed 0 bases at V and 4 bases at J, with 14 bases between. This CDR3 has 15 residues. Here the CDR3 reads CASSVADSLVYEQYF. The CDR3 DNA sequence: TGTGCCAGCAGCGTAGCAGACTCACTTGTGTACGAGCAGTACTTC.

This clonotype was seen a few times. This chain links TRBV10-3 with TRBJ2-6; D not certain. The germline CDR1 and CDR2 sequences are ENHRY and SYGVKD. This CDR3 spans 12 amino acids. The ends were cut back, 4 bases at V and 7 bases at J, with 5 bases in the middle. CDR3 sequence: CAISVGANVLTF. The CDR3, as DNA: TGTGCCATCAGTGTAGGTGCCAACGTCCTGACTTTC.

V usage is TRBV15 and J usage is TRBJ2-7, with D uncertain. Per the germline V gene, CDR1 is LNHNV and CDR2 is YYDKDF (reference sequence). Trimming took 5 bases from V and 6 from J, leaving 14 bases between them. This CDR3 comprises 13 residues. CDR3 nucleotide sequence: TGTGCCACCAGCCTGGACGAGTCGTCCGAGCAGTACTTC. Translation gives CATSLDESSEQYF.

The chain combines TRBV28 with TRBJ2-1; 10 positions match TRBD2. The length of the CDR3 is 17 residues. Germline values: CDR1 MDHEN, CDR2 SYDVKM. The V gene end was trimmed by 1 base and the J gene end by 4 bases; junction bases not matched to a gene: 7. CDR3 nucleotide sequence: TGTGCCAGCAGTTTATACCCCTCTAGCGGGAGATACAATGAGCAGTTCTTC. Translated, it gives CASSLYPSSGRYNEQFF.

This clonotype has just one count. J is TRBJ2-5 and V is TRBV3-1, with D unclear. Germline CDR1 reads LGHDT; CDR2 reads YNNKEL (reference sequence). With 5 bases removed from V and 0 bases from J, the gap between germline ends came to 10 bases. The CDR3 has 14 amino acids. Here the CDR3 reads CASSSGYNQETQYF. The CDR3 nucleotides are TGTGCCAGCAGCTCTGGGTATAACCAAGAGACCCAGTACTTC.

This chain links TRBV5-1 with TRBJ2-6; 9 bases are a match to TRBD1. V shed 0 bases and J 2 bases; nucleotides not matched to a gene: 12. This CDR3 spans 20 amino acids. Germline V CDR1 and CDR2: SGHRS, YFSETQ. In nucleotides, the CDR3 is TGCGCCAGCAGCTTGGATGGACCGGGACAGGGAGTTCCTGGGGCCAACGTCCTGACTTTC. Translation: CASSLDGPGQGVPGANVLTF.

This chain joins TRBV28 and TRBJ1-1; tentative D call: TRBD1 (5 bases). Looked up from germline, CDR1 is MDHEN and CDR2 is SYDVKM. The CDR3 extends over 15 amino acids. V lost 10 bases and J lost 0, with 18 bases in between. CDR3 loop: CATYRDRVMNTEAFF. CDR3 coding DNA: TGTGCCACCTATCGGGACCGAGTAATGAACACTGAAGCTTTCTTT.

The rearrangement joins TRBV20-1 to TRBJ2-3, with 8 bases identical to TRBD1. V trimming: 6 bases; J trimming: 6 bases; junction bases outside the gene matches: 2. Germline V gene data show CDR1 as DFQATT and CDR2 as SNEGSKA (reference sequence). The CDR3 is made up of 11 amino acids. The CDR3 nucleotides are TGCAGTGCCACAGGGGGGGATACGCAGTATTTT. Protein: CSATGGDTQYF.

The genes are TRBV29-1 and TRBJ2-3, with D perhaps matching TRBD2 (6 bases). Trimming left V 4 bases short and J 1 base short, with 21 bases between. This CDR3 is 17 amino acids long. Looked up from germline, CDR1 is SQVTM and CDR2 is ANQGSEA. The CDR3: CSVVPLFSGSGTDTQYF. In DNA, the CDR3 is TGCAGCGTTGTTCCGCTCTTTTCCGGGAGTGGCACAGATACGCAGTATTTT.

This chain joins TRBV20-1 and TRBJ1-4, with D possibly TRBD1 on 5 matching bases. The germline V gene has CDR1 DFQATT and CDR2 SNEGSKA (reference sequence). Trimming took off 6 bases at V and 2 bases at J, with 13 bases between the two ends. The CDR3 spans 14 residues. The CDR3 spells CSARQGATNEKLFF. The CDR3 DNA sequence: TGCAGTGCGCGTCAGGGCGCGACTAATGAAAAACTGTTTTTT.

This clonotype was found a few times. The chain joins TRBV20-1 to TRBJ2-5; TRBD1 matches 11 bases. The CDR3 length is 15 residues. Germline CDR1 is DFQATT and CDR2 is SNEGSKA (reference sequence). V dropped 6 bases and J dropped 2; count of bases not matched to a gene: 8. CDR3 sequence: CSANSGTGGQETQYF. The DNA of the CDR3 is TGCAGTGCAAACTCCGGGACAGGGGGACAAGAGACCCAGTACTTC.

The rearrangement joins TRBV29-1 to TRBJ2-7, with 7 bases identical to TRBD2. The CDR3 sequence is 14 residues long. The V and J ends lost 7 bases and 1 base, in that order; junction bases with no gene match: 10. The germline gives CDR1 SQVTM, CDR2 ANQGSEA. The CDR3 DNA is TGCAGCGCCGTGGTAGCGGGTCGATCCTACGAGCAGTACTTC. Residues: CSAVVAGRSYEQYF.

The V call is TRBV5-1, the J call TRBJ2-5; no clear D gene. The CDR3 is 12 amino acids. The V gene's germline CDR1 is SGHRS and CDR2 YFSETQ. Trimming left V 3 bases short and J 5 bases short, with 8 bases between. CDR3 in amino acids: CASSSERETQYF. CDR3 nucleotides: TGCGCCAGCAGCTCGGAAAGGGAGACCCAGTACTTC. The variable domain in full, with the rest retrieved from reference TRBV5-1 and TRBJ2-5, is KAGVTQTPRYLIKTRGQQVTLSCSPISGHRSVSWYQQTPGQGLQFLFEYFSETQRNKGNFPGRFSGRQFSNSRSEMNVSTLELGDSALYLCASSSERETQYFGPGTRLLVL.

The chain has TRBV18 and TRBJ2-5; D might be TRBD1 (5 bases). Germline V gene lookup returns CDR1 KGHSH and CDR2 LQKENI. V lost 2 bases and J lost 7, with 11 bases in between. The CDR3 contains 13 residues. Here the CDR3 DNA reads TGTGCCAGCTCACCAGCAGGGTCGGGGACCCAGTACTTC. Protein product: CASSPAGSGTQYF. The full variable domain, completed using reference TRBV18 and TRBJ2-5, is NAGVMQNPRHLVRRRGQEARLRCSPMKGHSHVYWYRQLPEEGLKFMVYLQKENIIDESGMPKERFSAEFPKEGPSILRIQQVVRGDSAAYFCASSPAGSGTQYFGPGTRLLVL.

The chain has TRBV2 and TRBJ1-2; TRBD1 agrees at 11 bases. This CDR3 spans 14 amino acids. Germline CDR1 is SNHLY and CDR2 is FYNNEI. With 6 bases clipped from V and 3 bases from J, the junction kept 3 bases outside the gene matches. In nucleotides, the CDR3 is TGTGCCAGCAGATGGACAGGGGGCGACTATGGCTACACCTTC. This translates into CASRWTGGDYGYTF.

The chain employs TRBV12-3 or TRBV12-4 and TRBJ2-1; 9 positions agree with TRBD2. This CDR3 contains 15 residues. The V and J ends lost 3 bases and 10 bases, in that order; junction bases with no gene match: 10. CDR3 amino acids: CASSFGSGRNYEQFF. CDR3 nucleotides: TGTGCCAGCAGTTTCGGTAGCGGGAGAAACTACGAGCAGTTCTTC.

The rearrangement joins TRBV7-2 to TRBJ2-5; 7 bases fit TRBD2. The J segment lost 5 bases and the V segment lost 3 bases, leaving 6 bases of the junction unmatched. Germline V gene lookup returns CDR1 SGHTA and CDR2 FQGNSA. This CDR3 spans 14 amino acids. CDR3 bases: TGTGCCAGCAGCTTTGGGCTGGGGGGGGAGACCCAGTACTTC. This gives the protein CASSFGLGGETQYF.

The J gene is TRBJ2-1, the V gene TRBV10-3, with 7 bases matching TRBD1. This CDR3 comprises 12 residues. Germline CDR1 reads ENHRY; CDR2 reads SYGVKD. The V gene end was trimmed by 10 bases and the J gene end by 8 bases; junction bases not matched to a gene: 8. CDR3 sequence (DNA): TGTGCCACAAATACAGGGGCCCATGAGCAGTTCTTC. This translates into CATNTGAHEQFF.

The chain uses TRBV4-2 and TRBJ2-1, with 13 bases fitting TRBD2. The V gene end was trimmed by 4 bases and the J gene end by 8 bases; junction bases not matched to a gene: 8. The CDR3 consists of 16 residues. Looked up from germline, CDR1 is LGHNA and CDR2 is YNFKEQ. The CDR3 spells CASSPGGTSGIHEQFF. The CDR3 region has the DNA TGTGCCAGCAGCCCCGGGGGGACTAGCGGGATCCATGAGCAGTTCTTC.

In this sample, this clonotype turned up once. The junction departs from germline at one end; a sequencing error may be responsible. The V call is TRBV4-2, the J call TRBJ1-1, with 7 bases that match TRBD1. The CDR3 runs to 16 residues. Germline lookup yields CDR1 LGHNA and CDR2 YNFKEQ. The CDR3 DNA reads TGTGCCAGCAGCCGACCCTCCGGGACAGCGAACACCGAAGCTTTCTTT. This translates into CASSRPSGTANTEAFF.

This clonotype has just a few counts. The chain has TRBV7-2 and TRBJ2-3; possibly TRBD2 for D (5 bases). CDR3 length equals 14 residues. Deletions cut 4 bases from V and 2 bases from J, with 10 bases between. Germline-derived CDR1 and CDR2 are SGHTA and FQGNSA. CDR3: CASSSGLLTDTQYF. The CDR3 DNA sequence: TGTGCCAGCAGCTCAGGACTGCTCACAGATACGCAGTATTTT.

CDR3 coding DNA: TGTGCCAGCAGCCCCTTCGGGGAGGACGCCTACAATGAGCAGTTCTTC. Translating gives CASSPFGEDAYNEQFF. This sequence joins TRBV6-2 or TRBV6-3 and TRBJ2-1; tentative D call: TRBD2 (6 bases). Trimming cost V 6 bases and J 2 bases, with 17 bases left between them. In germline, CDR1 is MNHEY, CDR2 SVGEGT. The CDR3 length is 16 residues.

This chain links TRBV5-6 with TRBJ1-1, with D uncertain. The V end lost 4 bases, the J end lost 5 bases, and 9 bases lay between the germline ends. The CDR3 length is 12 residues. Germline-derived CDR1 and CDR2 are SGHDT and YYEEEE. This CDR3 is CASSQTGTEAFF. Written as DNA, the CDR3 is TGTGCCAGCAGCCAGACGGGGACTGAAGCTTTCTTT.

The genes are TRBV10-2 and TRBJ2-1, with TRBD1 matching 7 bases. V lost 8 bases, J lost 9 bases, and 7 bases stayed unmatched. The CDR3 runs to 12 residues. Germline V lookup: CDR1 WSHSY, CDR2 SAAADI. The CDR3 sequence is CASEQGEGEQFF. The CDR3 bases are TGCGCCAGCGAGCAGGGGGAAGGTGAGCAGTTCTTC.

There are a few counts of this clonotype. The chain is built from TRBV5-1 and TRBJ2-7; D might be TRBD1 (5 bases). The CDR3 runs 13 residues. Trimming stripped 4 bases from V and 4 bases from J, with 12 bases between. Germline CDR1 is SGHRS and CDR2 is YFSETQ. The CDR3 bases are TGCGCCAGCAGCCCGCCCCAGGGTTACGAGCAGTACTTC. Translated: CASSPPQGYEQYF.

DNA for the CDR3: TGTGCCAGCAGTCCCCCCGGGACAGGGGCTACAAGCGGCTACACCTTC. This gives the protein CASSPPGTGATSGYTF. This chain links TRBV2 with TRBJ1-2; 10 bases line up with TRBD1. The CDR3 has 16 residues. The V gene's germline CDR1 is SNHLY and CDR2 FYNNEI. The V gene end was trimmed by 5 bases and the J gene end by 8 bases; junction bases not matched to a gene: 14.

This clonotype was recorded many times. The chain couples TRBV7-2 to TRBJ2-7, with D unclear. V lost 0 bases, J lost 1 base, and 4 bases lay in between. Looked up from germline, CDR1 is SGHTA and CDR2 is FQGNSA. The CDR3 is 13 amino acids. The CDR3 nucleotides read TGTGCCAGCAGCTTAGCGGGATCCTACGAGCAGTACTTC. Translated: CASSLAGSYEQYF.

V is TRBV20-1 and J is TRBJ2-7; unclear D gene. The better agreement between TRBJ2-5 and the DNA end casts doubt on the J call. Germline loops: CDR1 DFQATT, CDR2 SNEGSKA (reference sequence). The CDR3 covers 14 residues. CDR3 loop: CSARWLGRGETQYF. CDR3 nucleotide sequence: TGCAGTGCTAGGTGGTTAGGTCGCGGAGAGACCCAGTACTTC.

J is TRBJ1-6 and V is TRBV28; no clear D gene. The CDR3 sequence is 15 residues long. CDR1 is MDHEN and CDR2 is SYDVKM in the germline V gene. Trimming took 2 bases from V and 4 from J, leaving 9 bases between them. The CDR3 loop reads CASSLRGGYNSPLHF. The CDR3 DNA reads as TGTGCCAGCAGTTTACGTGGAGGGTATAATTCACCCCTCCACTTT. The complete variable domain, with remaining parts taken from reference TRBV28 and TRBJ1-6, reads DVKVTQSSRYLVKRTGEKVFLECVQDMDHENMFWYRQDPGLGLRLIYFSYDVKMKEKGDIPEGYSVSREKKERFSLILESASTNQTSMYLCASSLRGGYNSPLHFGNGTRLTVT.

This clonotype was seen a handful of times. The CDR3 DNA is TGTGCCAGCAGTTTGGAGGTCAGACGGGGCTACACCTTC. Its translation: CASSLEVRRGYTF. This chain joins TRBV12-3 or TRBV12-4 and TRBJ1-2; no firm D call. V was trimmed by 3 bases and J by 8 bases, leaving 13 bases between them. CDR3 length: 13 amino acids.